Following are 2 T cell receptor beta chains from one sample sequenced in a study of a mutant IDH1 vaccine in newly diagnosed glioma. Repertoires were generated with immunoSEQ multiplex PCR, while TCRdb's copy carries only in-frame clones and drops some. The sample lists under 150,000 clones; around 80% were seen once. No cognate antigen is known for these TCRs. Indicated time point: week 11, during vaccination. The vaccine gave 300 ug of a 20-mer mutant IDH1 peptide subcutaneously per dose. Source: PBMCs, taken from a glioma patient whose treatment included an IDH1 peptide vaccine. Source of these receptors: a man aged 35-49 years with glioma.

The rearrangement links TRBV6-5 to TRBJ2-1, with TRBD2 matching over 12 bases. The CDR3 has 15 residues. The germline V gene encodes CDR1 MNHEY and CDR2 SVGAGI. V was clipped by 5 bases and J by 3 bases; unmatched bases: 2. CDR3 sequence reads: CASSRTSGNYNEQFF. The CDR3 DNA follows: TGTGCCAGCAGTCGGACTAGCGGGAACTACAATGAGCAGTTCTTC.

This chain uses TRBV5-1 with TRBJ2-7; weak D call: TRBD2 (5 bases). Germline-derived CDR1 and CDR2 are SGHRS and YFSETQ. The CDR3 spans 13 residues. The V end was cut by 4 bases, the J end by 2 bases, with 10 bases between. This CDR3 reads CASSPEGAYEQYF. The CDR3 DNA reads TGCGCCAGCAGCCCCGAGGGTGCCTACGAGCAGTACTTC.